What follows are 24 T cell receptor beta chains derived from one specimen sequenced in a study of shared clonotypes between healthy human individuals. TCRdb's table, derived via immunoSEQ multiplex PCR, lists solely in-frame clones and lacks some. The sample lists about 2.4 million clones, roughly nine tenths occurring once. Sequenced material: naive CD4+ T cells sorted from blood. Subset given: CD45RA+ positively selected. The receptors stem from a man aged 18-30 years in good health.

As regards this clone: The junction does not match germline at one end; this may be a read error. Other nucleotide sequences from this sample produce the same CDR3. The chain carries TRBV28 and TRBJ2-5; D unclear. This CDR3 comprises 12 residues. Germline V CDR1 and CDR2: MDHEN, SYDVKM. The CDR3 here is CASSFPQGTQYF. As DNA, the CDR3 is TGTGCCAGCAGTTTCCCTCAAGGGACCCAGTACTTC.

The chain employs TRBV6-5 and TRBJ2-7; D is unclear. Germline V lookup: CDR1 MNHEY, CDR2 SVGAGI. V shed 5 bases and J shed 5 bases, with 13 bases lying between them. This CDR3 has 13 amino acids. The CDR3 region has the DNA TGTGCCAGCAGTAGGGATCCCGGTGACGAGCAGTACTTC. It translates to CASSRDPGDEQYF.

The chain carries TRBV7-8 and TRBJ2-7; 9 nucleotides align to TRBD1. The germline gives CDR1 SGHVS, CDR2 FQNEAQ. The J segment lost 6 bases and the V segment lost 1 base, leaving 1 base of the junction unmatched. The CDR3 sequence is 13 residues long. CDR3 DNA: TGTGCCAGCAGCTTAGTGGACAGGGGCGAGCAGTACTTC. Encoded protein: CASSLVDRGEQYF.

The chain uses TRBV2 and TRBJ1-4; D not certain. Trimming stripped 3 bases from V and 8 bases from J, with 13 bases between. The CDR3 contains 14 residues. Germline V gene data show CDR1 as SNHLY and CDR2 as FYNNEI. CDR3 loop: CASSDGGIGEKLFF. CDR3 sequence (DNA): TGTGCCAGCAGTGACGGAGGGATCGGGGAAAAACTGTTTTTT.

This chain connects TRBV18 to TRBJ1-2, with 7 bases that match TRBD1. From germline, CDR1 is KGHSH and CDR2 LQKENI. V shed 3 bases, J shed 4 bases, and the junction held 5 bases outside the gene matches. CDR3 size: 14 residues. CDR3 region: CASSPLQGVYGYTF. The CDR3 nucleotides read TGTGCCAGCTCACCGCTCCAGGGGGTCTATGGCTACACCTTC.

This clone was picked up one time. V gene TRBV28 combines with J gene TRBJ2-7, with D tentatively TRBD1 or TRBD2 (5 bases each). This CDR3 is built from 15 residues. Trimming stripped 5 bases from V and 1 base from J, with 15 bases between. Germline V gene lookup returns CDR1 MDHEN and CDR2 SYDVKM. CDR3 protein: CASSLTGARSYEQYF. CDR3 nucleotides: TGTGCCAGCAGTCTAACCGGGGCTAGGTCCTACGAGCAGTACTTC.

This chain connects TRBV10-2 to TRBJ2-2, with TRBD2 matching 9 bases. Germline trimming cut 6 bases from V and 3 bases from J; bases unmatched to any gene: 2. CDR1 is WSHSY, CDR2 SAAADI, per germline. CDR3 size: 14 residues. CDR3 sequence reads: CASRLAGHTGELFF. For the CDR3, the DNA is TGCGCCAGCAGGCTAGCGGGGCACACCGGGGAGCTGTTTTTT.

This chain links TRBV5-4 with TRBJ1-6; no clear D. CDR1 is SGHNT and CDR2 is YYREEE in the germline V gene (reference sequence). Trimming cost V 0 bases and J 0 bases, with 13 bases left between them. CDR3 length equals 18 residues. The CDR3 loop is CASSLGTRSSSYNSPLHF. The CDR3 DNA follows: TGTGCCAGCAGCTTGGGTACAAGAAGTAGCTCCTATAATTCACCCCTCCACTTT.

The chain uses TRBV5-4 and TRBJ2-7, with 9 nucleotides matching TRBD1. V lost 5 bases, J lost 3 bases, and 6 bases stayed unmatched. Germline CDR1 SGHNT, CDR2 YYREEE (reference sequence). This CDR3 has 14 residues. CDR3 in DNA: TGTGCCAGCAGGCCCGAGACAGGGGGCTACGAGCAGTACTTC. Protein: CASRPETGGYEQYF.

A note on this clone: Other DNA variants within this sample encode the same CDR3. The chain has TRBV7-2 and TRBJ2-3; D is perhaps TRBD2 (5 bases). The V gene lost 2 bases and the J gene lost 1 base, with 10 bases spanning the gap. CDR3 length equals 15 residues. The germline gives CDR1 SGHTA, CDR2 FQGNSA. The CDR3 DNA reads as TGTGCCAGCAGCTTATCCGGGGTTGGCACAGATACGCAGTATTTT. Translation: CASSLSGVGTDTQYF.

The V call is TRBV2, the J call TRBJ2-2; 10 bases align to TRBD2. This CDR3 has 15 amino acids. After removal of 4 bases from V and 5 bases from J, the junction contained 4 bases not matched to a gene. The germline V gene has CDR1 SNHLY and CDR2 FYNNEI. The CDR3: CASSGLAGDTGELFF. CDR3 DNA sequence: TGTGCCAGCAGTGGTCTAGCGGGAGATACCGGGGAGCTGTTTTTT.

The rearrangement links TRBV21-1 to TRBJ2-1; the D segment call TRBD2 is taken from the table without a DNA check. TRBV21-1 counts as a pseudogene. The CDR3 has 19 residues. The CDR3 bases are TGTGCCAGCAGCAAAGCGCTCCCTCCTCCGGGACTGTATTACAATGAGCAGTTCTTC. It translates to CASSKALPPPGLYYNEQFF.

V is TRBV2 and J is TRBJ1-2, with TRBD1 matching over 8 bases. V shed 4 bases and J 6 bases; nucleotides not matched to a gene: 4. CDR3 length equals 13 residues. In germline, CDR1 is SNHLY, CDR2 FYNNEI. In DNA, the CDR3 is TGTGCCAGCAGTGGACAGGGGACTAATGGCTACACCTTC. This encodes CASSGQGTNGYTF.

The chain employs TRBV5-4 and TRBJ2-2; D might be TRBD1 or TRBD2, each matching 5 bases. V lost 0 bases to trimming and J lost 2 bases, with 8 bases between them. The germline V gene encodes CDR1 SGHNT and CDR2 YYREEE (reference sequence). This CDR3 is built from 15 residues. The DNA for the CDR3 is TGTGCCAGCAGCTTGGGGGGGTATAACACCGGGGAGCTGTTTTTT. Its protein product is CASSLGGYNTGELFF.

The rearrangement uses TRBV7-2 and TRBJ2-7; 7 bases match TRBD2. The CDR3 covers 15 residues. Germline loops: CDR1 SGHTA, CDR2 FQGNSA. Trimming removed 1 base from V and 5 bases from J; junction bases left unmatched: 8. The CDR3 here is CASSLVVAGVNEQYF. The DNA of the CDR3 is TGTGCCAGCAGCTTAGTGGTGGCGGGAGTAAACGAGCAGTACTTC. The full variable domain, with the rest looked up from reference TRBV7-2 and TRBJ2-7, is GAGVSQSPSNKVTEKGKDVELRCDPISGHTALYWYRQSLGQGLEFLIYFQGNSAPDKSGLPSDRFSAERTGGSVSTLTIQRTQQEDSAVYLCASSLVVAGVNEQYFGPGTRLTVT.

A word on this clone: The same CDR3 arises from other DNA sequences in this sample as well. The V gene is TRBV30, the J gene TRBJ1-1; the D is unclear. Trimming pared 0 bases from V and 1 base from J, leaving 3 bases between. This CDR3 has 12 amino acids. The germline V gene encodes CDR1 GTSNPN and CDR2 SVGIG (reference sequence). CDR3 sequence: CAWSVPNTEAFF. The CDR3 nucleotides read TGTGCCTGGAGTGTGCCGAACACTGAAGCTTTCTTT.

This sequence joins TRBV5-1 and TRBJ1-2; TRBD1 agrees at 7 bases. With V trimmed by 0 bases and J by 6 bases, 8 bases remained unmatched. CDR3 length: 15 amino acids. Germline CDR1 SGHRS, CDR2 YFSETQ. Written as DNA, the CDR3 is TGCGCCAGCAGCTTGGGCGGCAGGGGGAGTGATGGCTACACCTTC. Protein: CASSLGGRGSDGYTF.

Of note for this clone: The same CDR3 arises from other DNA sequences in this sample as well. CDR3 residues: CASSVDPGVQETQYF. The CDR3 DNA sequence: TGTGCCAGCAGCGTAGACCCTGGGGTTCAAGAGACCCAGTACTTC. The chain uses TRBV9 and TRBJ2-5; D remains unclear. The CDR3 consists of 15 residues. CDR1 is SGDLS and CDR2 is YYNGEE in the germline V gene. Trimming cost V 0 bases and J 2 bases, with 11 bases left between them.

The chain has TRBV5-1 and TRBJ1-4, with 7 nucleotides matching TRBD1. V dropped 3 bases and J dropped 6; count of bases not matched to a gene: 11. CDR1 SGHRS and CDR2 YFSETQ come from the germline V gene. CDR3 length: 16 residues. The CDR3 region is CASSSVRQGGDEKLFF. CDR3 in DNA: TGCGCCAGCAGCTCGGTACGACAGGGAGGGGATGAAAAACTGTTTTTT.

As regards this clone: This sample includes further DNA sequences coding for the same CDR3. The genes are TRBV19 and TRBJ2-2; no definite D call. The CDR3 sequence is 13 residues long. CDR1 is LNHDA and CDR2 is SQIVND in the germline V gene (reference sequence). V lost 3 bases and J 6 bases, leaving 8 bases between the germline ends. The CDR3 loop reads CASSIGVAGELFF. Here the CDR3 DNA reads TGTGCCAGTAGTATCGGCGTCGCCGGGGAGCTGTTTTTT.

This chain connects TRBV1 to TRBJ2-1; TRBD1 reflects the table's D call only, with no check against the DNA. TRBV1 is noted as a pseudogene. CDR3 length: 15 residues. The DNA of the CDR3 is TGCACCAGCAGCCAAGCCCCACAGGGGGGAAATGAGCAGTTCTTC. Protein product: CTSSQAPQGGNEQFF.

With regard to this clone: In the same sample, other DNA sequences code for this CDR3. This chain joins TRBV28 and TRBJ1-4, with D uncertain. V was pared by 6 bases and J by 0 bases, with 5 bases between. The CDR3 has 13 amino acids. Germline V gene sequence: CDR1 MDHEN, CDR2 SYDVKM. The CDR3 reads CASRVATNEKLFF. The CDR3 DNA reads as TGTGCCAGCAGGGTTGCAACTAATGAAAAACTGTTTTTT.

V is TRBV7-2 and J is TRBJ2-7, with 10 bases aligning to TRBD2. CDR3 length: 18 amino acids. Per germline, CDR1 SGHTA and CDR2 FQGNSA. Trimming removed 5 bases from V and 1 base from J; junction bases left unmatched: 14. The CDR3 sequence: CASSPRAGVAGGSYEQYF. The CDR3 DNA reads TGTGCCAGCAGCCCACGCGCGGGGGTAGCGGGAGGATCCTACGAGCAGTACTTC.

The V call is TRBV7-9, the J call TRBJ1-2; D may be TRBD1 (5 bases). The germline V gene encodes CDR1 SEHNR and CDR2 FQNEAQ (reference sequence). Trimming pared 4 bases from V and 0 bases from J, leaving 12 bases between. The CDR3 length is 15 residues. CDR3 loop: CASSSRGAPNYGYTF. Written as DNA, the CDR3 is TGTGCCAGCAGCTCCCGAGGGGCACCTAACTATGGCTACACCTTC.